These 27 T cell receptor beta chains originate from one sample sequenced in a study of chemoradiotherapy in HPV16-positive cancers. TCRdb's copy holds only in-frame clones and misses some; the assay was immunoSEQ multiplex PCR. The data show 25,000 to 30,000 clones, around nine tenths seen once. The input for sequencing was blood, taken from a patient who underwent chemoradiotherapy. The origin of the receptors is a human donor with HPV-associated anogenital cancer.

Note on this clone: At one of its ends the junction is not consistent with the germline gene, which may arise from a read error. The chain recombines TRBV6-1 with TRBJ2-3; the D gene is possibly TRBD1 (5 bases). The germline gives CDR1 MNHNS, CDR2 SASEGT. This CDR3 spans 11 amino acids. DNA for the CDR3: TGTGCCAGCGACCAGGCAGGGCGATGGGATTTT. It specifies CASDQAGRWDF.

The V call is TRBV6-6, the J call TRBJ1-2, with 7 nucleotides matching TRBD1. Trimming took 2 bases from V and 4 from J; bases not matched to a gene: 4. This CDR3 contains 14 residues. Germline V lookup: CDR1 MNHNY, CDR2 SVGAGI (reference sequence). The CDR3 sequence: CASSYPQGSYGYTF. For the CDR3, the DNA is TGTGCCAGCAGTTACCCACAGGGGAGCTATGGCTACACCTTC.

This chain connects TRBV6-5 to TRBJ2-1; 7 bases are shared with TRBD1. V dropped 5 bases and J dropped 3; count of bases not matched to a gene: 7. CDR3 size: 15 residues. Germline CDR1 is MNHEY and CDR2 is SVGAGI. DNA for the CDR3: TGTGCCAGCAGTACCGGGACAGCTAGCTACAATGAGCAGTTCTTC. Translating it yields CASSTGTASYNEQFF.

This CDR3 is CASSLDRHEAFF. The CDR3 coding sequence is TGTGCCAGCAGCTTAGACCGGCATGAAGCTTTCTTT. This chain joins TRBV11-2 and TRBJ1-1; D gene uncertain. Germline V CDR1 and CDR2: SGHAT, FQNNGV. V gave up 0 bases and J gave up 7 bases, with 6 bases separating them. The CDR3 runs to 12 residues.

The chain recombines TRBV27 with TRBJ2-7, with D possibly TRBD1 on 5 matching bases. Germline CDR1 is MNHEY and CDR2 is SMNVEV (reference sequence). CDR3 length: 15 amino acids. Trimming pared 3 bases from V and 2 bases from J, leaving 14 bases between. In DNA form, the CDR3 reads TGTGCCAGCAGTTTTGGCCCCGACAGAACCTACGAGCAGTACTTC. Residues: CASSFGPDRTYEQYF.

V is TRBV7-9 and J is TRBJ2-1; D is possibly TRBD2 (7 bases). The CDR3 loop spans 12 amino acids. The germline V gene encodes CDR1 SEHNR and CDR2 FQNEAQ (reference sequence). The V end was cut by 0 bases, the J end by 14 bases, with 11 bases between. The CDR3 region has the DNA TGTGCCAGCAGCTTAGCTTCGGGGGGCGAGTTCTTC. This gives the protein CASSLASGGEFF.

The chain is built from TRBV9 and TRBJ2-6; TRBD1 aligns across 8 bases. Unmatched junction bases numbered 11, after V lost 3 bases and J lost 0 bases. Germline lookup yields CDR1 SGDLS and CDR2 YYNGEE. This CDR3 region has 19 residues. CDR3 in amino acids: CASSASRDRTYSGANVLTF. For the CDR3, the DNA is TGTGCCAGCAGCGCAAGCCGGGACAGGACATACTCTGGGGCCAACGTCCTGACTTTC.

This chain joins TRBV4-1 and TRBJ2-7; 9 bases line up with TRBD2. V gave up 1 base and J gave up 2 bases; unmatched junction bases: 3. This CDR3 contains 15 residues. Germline V CDR1 and CDR2: MGHRA, YSYEKL. The CDR3 here is CASSQGRGGTYEQYF. In DNA form, the CDR3 reads TGCGCCAGCAGCCAAGGGCGGGGGGGGACCTACGAGCAGTACTTC.

This clone was counted a single time. The chain carries TRBV30 and TRBJ2-7; TRBD1 aligns across 8 bases. Germline V gene data show CDR1 as GTSNPN and CDR2 as SVGIG (reference sequence). The CDR3 is 14 residues long. J lost 2 bases, V lost 4 bases, and 7 bases had no gene match. This CDR3 reads CAWMGDRGTYEQYF. The CDR3 DNA reads TGTGCCTGGATGGGAGACAGGGGCACCTACGAGCAGTACTTC.

This chain connects TRBV18 to TRBJ1-2; maybe TRBD1 (6 bases). V lost 1 base, J lost 4 bases, and 19 bases lay in between. Germline V gives CDR1 KGHSH, CDR2 LQKENI. The CDR3 contains 17 residues. CDR3 protein: CASSPQTGPSGIYGYTF. Written as DNA, the CDR3 is TGTGCCAGCTCACCACAAACAGGGCCTTCGGGTATCTATGGCTACACCTTC.

This sequence joins TRBV7-8 and TRBJ1-5; the D is unclear. The ends were cut back, 4 bases at V and 2 bases at J, with 12 bases in the middle. From germline, CDR1 is SGHVS and CDR2 FQNEAQ. The CDR3 has 15 amino acids. Here the CDR3 DNA reads TGTGCCAGCAGCTCGTCTATGGCAGGCAATCAGCCCCAGCATTTT. As protein: CASSSSMAGNQPQHF.

This clone was counted once. This chain joins TRBV6-5 and TRBJ2-2; D is uncertain. Germline V gives CDR1 MNHEY, CDR2 SVGAGI. The CDR3 contains 13 residues. The V end was cut by 4 bases, the J end by 1 base, with 4 bases between. CDR3 sequence (DNA): TGTGCCAGCAGTTCGGTGAACACCGGGGAGCTGTTTTTT. Translation gives CASSSVNTGELFF.

The chain uses TRBV5-6 and TRBJ2-1, with TRBD1 identical over 9 bases. The CDR3 contains 16 residues. The V gene end was trimmed by 2 bases and the J gene end by 2 bases; junction bases not matched to a gene: 5. Germline CDR1 SGHDT, CDR2 YYEEEE. The CDR3 DNA follows: TGTGCCAGCAGCTTAGGGGGACAGGGCACCTACAATGAGCAGTTCTTC. It is translated as CASSLGGQGTYNEQFF.

The chain uses TRBV7-8 and TRBJ1-1, with D tentatively TRBD1 (5 bases). The CDR3 is made up of 14 amino acids. Trimming took off 1 base at V and 1 base at J, with 7 bases between the two ends. Germline V gene data show CDR1 as SGHVS and CDR2 as FQNEAQ. CDR3 bases: TGTGCCAGCAGCTTAGTCCAGGGGAACACTGAAGCTTTCTTT. Amino acids: CASSLVQGNTEAFF. The full variable domain, rest sourced from reference TRBV7-8 and TRBJ1-1, is GAGVSQSPRYKVAKRGQDVALRCDPISGHVSLFWYQQALGQGPEFLTYFQNEAQLDKSGLPSDRFFAERPEGSVSTLKIQRTQQEDSAVYLCASSLVQGNTEAFFGQGTRLTVV.

V usage is TRBV29-1 and J usage is TRBJ2-5; no clear D gene. V was cut by 5 bases and J by 5 bases, with 6 bases left in between. The CDR3 is 10 amino acids. CDR1 and CDR2 (germline): SQVTM, ANQGSEA. The CDR3 region is CSVLSETQYF. Here the CDR3 DNA reads TGCAGCGTTTTAAGTGAGACCCAGTACTTC.

With respect to this clone: A read error may account for a junction end that differs from germline. J is TRBJ2-1 and V is TRBV5-1; TRBD2 might be the D (6 bases). Germline CDR1 and CDR2: SGHRS and YFSETQ. The CDR3 runs 15 residues. The CDR3 sequence is CASNLGLSGLNEQFF. In DNA, the CDR3 is TGCGCCAGCAACTTGGGACTCTCGGGGCTCAATGAGCAGTTCTTC.

The rearrangement joins TRBV5-4 to TRBJ2-5, with TRBD1 matching over 8 bases. The CDR3 is 17 amino acids. J was trimmed by 4 bases and V by 3 bases; bases with no gene match: 14. Germline V gene lookup returns CDR1 SGHNT and CDR2 YYREEE (reference sequence). The CDR3 sequence is CASSSTGVGPNGETQYF. The CDR3 DNA reads as TGTGCCAGCAGCTCGACAGGGGTTGGGCCAAATGGAGAGACCCAGTACTTC. The full variable domain, with the rest looked up from reference TRBV5-4 and TRBJ2-5, is ETGVTQSPTHLIKTRGQQVTLRCSSQSGHNTVSWYQQALGQGPQFIFQYYREEENGRGNFPPRFSGLQFPNYSSELNVNALELDDSALYLCASSSTGVGPNGETQYFGPGTRLLVL.

The chain employs TRBV5-4 and TRBJ2-3; D is possibly TRBD2 (7 bases). The CDR3 extends over 17 amino acids. V dropped 0 bases and J dropped 4 bases, with 18 bases sitting between them. Germline-derived CDR1 and CDR2 are SGHNT and YYREEE (reference sequence). The CDR3 here is CASSLGGAGDGSDTQYF. The CDR3 region has the DNA TGTGCCAGCAGCTTGGGGGGGGCGGGAGACGGATCAGATACGCAGTATTTT.

This clone was found once. CDR3 sequence reads: CASSLGYEQYF. CDR3 nucleotides: TGTGCCAGCAGCCTGGGCTACGAGCAGTACTTC. The chain carries TRBV5-4 and TRBJ2-7, with D uncertain. Germline-derived CDR1 and CDR2 are SGHNT and YYREEE (reference sequence). V was pared by 4 bases and J by 3 bases, with 5 bases between. The CDR3 is 11 amino acids.

The V and J genes are TRBV2 and TRBJ1-4; no firm D call. CDR3 length equals 15 residues. The germline V and J ends were trimmed by 4 bases and 0 bases, with 9 bases remaining between them. CDR1 is SNHLY and CDR2 is FYNNEI in the germline V gene. The CDR3 here is CASSGTGATNEKLFF. Here the CDR3 DNA reads TGTGCCAGCAGTGGAACGGGTGCAACTAATGAAAAACTGTTTTTT.

The rearrangement joins TRBV5-1 to TRBJ2-1; D is uncertain. Between the trimmed V and J ends, which lost 4 bases and 4 bases, there was a span of 9 bases. The CDR3 has 13 amino acids. Germline CDR1 and CDR2: SGHRS and YFSETQ. CDR3 region: CASSEDHYNEQFF. The CDR3 nucleotides read TGCGCCAGCAGCGAGGACCATTACAATGAGCAGTTCTTC.

This clone was seen only once. The chain joins TRBV7-2 to TRBJ2-5; 7 nucleotides agree with TRBD2. The germline V gene has CDR1 SGHTA and CDR2 FQGNSA. This CDR3 has 15 residues. Trimming took 5 bases from V and 5 from J; bases not matched to a gene: 11. The CDR3 is CASSPGGLAVETQYF. CDR3 DNA: TGTGCCAGCAGCCCGGGCGGGCTAGCGGTCGAGACCCAGTACTTC. The full variable domain, rest sourced from reference TRBV7-2 and TRBJ2-5, is GAGVSQSPSNKVTEKGKDVELRCDPISGHTALYWYRQSLGQGLEFLIYFQGNSAPDKSGLPSDRFSAERTGGSVSTLTIQRTQQEDSAVYLCASSPGGLAVETQYFGPGTRLLVL.

The chain links TRBV27 to TRBJ2-6, with D perhaps matching TRBD2 (5 bases). Trimming stripped 1 base from V and 3 bases from J, with 10 bases between. The CDR3 contains 16 residues. In germline, CDR1 is MNHEY, CDR2 SMNVEV (reference sequence). CDR3 loop: CASSLLRAGGANVLTF. In DNA form, the CDR3 reads TGTGCCAGCAGTTTATTGAGGGCCGGTGGGGCCAACGTCCTGACTTTC.

V and J are TRBV2 and TRBJ2-1, with TRBD1 matching over 8 bases. V gave up 4 bases and J gave up 4 bases; unmatched junction bases: 6. Germline-derived CDR1 and CDR2 are SNHLY and FYNNEI. There are 15 residues in the CDR3. Here the CDR3 reads CASSARDRRYNEQFF. The CDR3 nucleotides read TGTGCCAGCAGTGCACGGGACAGGAGATACAATGAGCAGTTCTTC. The whole variable domain, remainder taken from reference TRBV2 and TRBJ2-1, is EPEVTQTPSHQVTQMGQEVILRCVPISNHLYFYWYRQILGQKVEFLVSFYNNEISEKSEIFDDQFSVERPDGSNFTLKIRSTKLEDSAMYFCASSARDRRYNEQFFGPGTRLTVL.

The chain uses TRBV18 and TRBJ2-7, with a weak D call TRBD2 (5 bases). The V and J ends lost 6 bases and 1 base respectively, with 16 bases between them. CDR1 KGHSH and CDR2 LQKENI come from the germline V gene. The CDR3 length is 15 residues. The CDR3, as DNA: TGTGCCAGCTCGCCTCGGACTGGACCTTCCTACGAGCAGTACTTC. Protein: CASSPRTGPSYEQYF.

This chain joins TRBV4-1 and TRBJ1-5, with 7 bases that match TRBD1. Germline CDR1 and CDR2: MGHRA and YSYEKL. V shed 3 bases, J shed 2 bases, and the junction held 4 bases outside the gene matches. CDR3 length: 15 residues. The CDR3 DNA reads as TGCGCCAGCAGCCAGGCAGACAGGGGCAATCAGCCCCAGCATTTT. This sequence encodes CASSQADRGNQPQHF.

The chain joins TRBV19 to TRBJ1-1; D not certain. V shed 3 bases and J shed 1 base, with 6 bases lying between them. The germline V gene encodes CDR1 LNHDA and CDR2 SQIVND (reference sequence). This CDR3 spans 13 amino acids. This CDR3 reads CASSIGGNTEAFF. CDR3 DNA sequence: TGTGCCAGTAGTATTGGCGGGAACACTGAAGCTTTCTTT.